This T cell receptor beta chain is from a study of regulatory T cells in long-lasting Graves disease. Study as a whole: Persistent Graves' disease denoted over 5 years of antithyroid drugs plus positive TSH receptor antibodies. Study-level points and caveats: New patients shared fewer public clonotypes (966) than persistent patients did (2,741).

Library construction for TCR beta used iRepertoire HTBI primers and Arm-PCR of CDR3 regions. One entry per CDR3 protein results from TCRdb running MiXCR on the multiplex PCR reads. The table lists about 300,000 distinct CDR3 sequences, 20% to 25% of them singletons. Time point reported: persistent/refractory GD, antithyroid drugs over 5 years with positive TRAb. Isolated PBMC RNA provided the starting material for the TCR library. Comments on this clonotype: The antigen is unknown.

The V end was cut by 3 bases, the J end by 4 bases, with 14 bases between. Per germline, CDR1 MDHEN and CDR2 SYDVKM. The CDR3 runs 15 residues. This material consisted of peripheral blood mononuclear cells (PBMCs), taken when the disease was refractory, from a patient treated with antithyroid drugs. The receptor's source is a female donor with Graves disease. The chain links TRBV28 to TRBJ2-3; weak D call: TRBD1 (5 bases). The CDR3 nucleotides are TGTGCCAGCAGTTTTACGTGGGAACAGGCAGATACGCAGTATTTT. Protein product: CASSFTWEQADTQYF.